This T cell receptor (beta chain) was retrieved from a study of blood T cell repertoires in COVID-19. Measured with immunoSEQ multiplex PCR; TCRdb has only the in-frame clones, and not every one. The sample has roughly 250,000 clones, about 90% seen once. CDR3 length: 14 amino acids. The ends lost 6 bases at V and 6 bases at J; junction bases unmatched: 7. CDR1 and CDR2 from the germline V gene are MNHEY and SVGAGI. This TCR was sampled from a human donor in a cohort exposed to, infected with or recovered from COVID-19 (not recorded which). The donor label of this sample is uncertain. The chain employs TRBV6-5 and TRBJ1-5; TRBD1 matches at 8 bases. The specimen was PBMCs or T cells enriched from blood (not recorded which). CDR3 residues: CASSRDRGGQPQHF. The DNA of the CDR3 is TGTGCCAGCAGCCGCGACAGGGGAGGTCAGCCCCAGCATTTT.